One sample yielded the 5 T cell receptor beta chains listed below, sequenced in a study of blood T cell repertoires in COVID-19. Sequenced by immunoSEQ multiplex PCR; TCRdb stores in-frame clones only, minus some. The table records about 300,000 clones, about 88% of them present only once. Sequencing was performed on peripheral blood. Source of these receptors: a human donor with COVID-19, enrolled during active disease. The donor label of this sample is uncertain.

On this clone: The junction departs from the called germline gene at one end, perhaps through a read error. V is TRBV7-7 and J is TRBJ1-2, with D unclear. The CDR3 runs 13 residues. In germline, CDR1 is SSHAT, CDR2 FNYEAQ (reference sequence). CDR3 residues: CASSPYPSGGYTF. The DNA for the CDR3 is TGTGCTAGCAGCCCTTACCCCAGCGGGGGCTACACCTTC.

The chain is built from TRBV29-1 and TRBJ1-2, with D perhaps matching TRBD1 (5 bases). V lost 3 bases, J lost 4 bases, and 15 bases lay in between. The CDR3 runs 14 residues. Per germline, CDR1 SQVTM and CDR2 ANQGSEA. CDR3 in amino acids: CSVDPGGAGYGYTF. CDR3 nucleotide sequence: TGCAGCGTTGACCCAGGCGGGGCTGGCTATGGCTACACCTTC.

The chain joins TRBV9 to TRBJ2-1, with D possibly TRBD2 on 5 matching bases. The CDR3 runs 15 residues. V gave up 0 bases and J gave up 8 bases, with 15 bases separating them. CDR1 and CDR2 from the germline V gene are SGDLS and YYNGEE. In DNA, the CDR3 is TGTGCCAGCAGCGTAGGAGGGAGTGACTTCTATGAGCAGTTCTTC. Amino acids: CASSVGGSDFYEQFF.

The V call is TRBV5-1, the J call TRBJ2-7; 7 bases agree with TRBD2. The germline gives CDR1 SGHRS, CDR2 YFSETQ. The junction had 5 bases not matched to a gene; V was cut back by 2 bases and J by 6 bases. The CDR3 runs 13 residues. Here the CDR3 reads CASSFDAGVEQYF. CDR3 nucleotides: TGCGCCAGCAGCTTCGATGCGGGAGTCGAGCAGTACTTC.

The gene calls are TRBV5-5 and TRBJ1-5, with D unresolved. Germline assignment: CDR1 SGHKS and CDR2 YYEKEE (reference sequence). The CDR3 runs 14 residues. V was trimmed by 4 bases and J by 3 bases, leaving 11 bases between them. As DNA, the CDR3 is TGTGCCAGCAGCGTGGTCACAGACAATCAGCCCCAGCATTTT. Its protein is CASSVVTDNQPQHF.